One sample yielded the 23 T cell receptor beta chains listed below, sequenced in a study of T cells after yellow fever vaccination. TCRdb re-analysed the 5' RACE reads in MiXCR, keeping a single row per CDR3 protein. The sample includes about 500,000 distinct CDR3 sequences, around 16% of them seen just once. Sequencing was performed on PBMCs, taken less than 6 days after the first yellow fever vaccination. The receptors originated from a man aged 18 to 35 who received the YFV17D yellow fever vaccine.

Only a few counts were recorded for this clonotype. The chain joins TRBV5-1 to TRBJ2-3; TRBD2 is a possible D gene (5 bases). CDR1 is SGHRS and CDR2 is YFSETQ in the germline V gene. Trimming removed 3 bases at V and 1 base at J, with 12 bases between. The CDR3 covers 15 residues. The CDR3 DNA sequence: TGCGCCAGCAGCTGGATAGCGACTCGCACAGATACGCAGTATTTT. It encodes CASSWIATRTDTQYF.

The chain joins TRBV9 to TRBJ1-6; D ambiguous. The CDR3 consists of 15 residues. V was shortened by 4 bases and J by 10 bases, with 18 bases between the two germline ends. The germline CDR1 and CDR2 sequences are SGDLS and YYNGEE. The CDR3 protein is CASSLGGSSDSPLHF. DNA for the CDR3: TGTGCCAGCAGCCTAGGCGGCAGTTCGGACTCACCCCTCCACTTT.

This clonotype showed up many times. V gene TRBV6-5 combines with J gene TRBJ2-7, with TRBD1 matching 8 bases. The trim removed 8 bases at V and 1 base at J, leaving 4 bases unmatched. Germline V gene lookup returns CDR1 MNHEY and CDR2 SVGAGI. The length of the CDR3 is 13 residues. The CDR3 nucleotides read TGTGCCAGCCGGGACAGGAGTTCCTACGAGCAGTACTTC. Translation: CASRDRSSYEQYF.

This clonotype showed up just a few times. The V gene is TRBV7-2, the J gene TRBJ1-2, with 8 bases matching TRBD1. After removal of 4 bases from V and 4 bases from J, the junction contained 5 bases not matched to a gene. The germline CDR1 and CDR2 sequences are SGHTA and FQGNSA. The CDR3 totals 14 residues. The CDR3 coding sequence is TGTGCCAGCAGCTCCTGGACAGGGACCTATGGCTACACCTTC. Amino acids: CASSSWTGTYGYTF.

This clonotype was found a few times. One junction end does not reproduce the germline sequence, and a read error may be involved. This sequence joins TRBV7-3 and TRBJ2-7; TRBD1 matches 7 bases. Germline CDR1 reads SGHTA; CDR2 reads FQGTGA. The CDR3 runs 14 residues. The chain's CDR3 is CASSLMGQRGEQHF. In DNA form, the CDR3 reads TGTGCCAGCAGCCTAATGGGACAGAGGGGCGAGCAGCACTTC.

This clonotype turned up a few times. CDR3 sequence reads: CASSQEGRGSGANVLTF. The CDR3 bases are TGCGCCAGCAGCCAAGAGGGAAGGGGATCTGGGGCCAACGTCCTGACTTTC. This chain connects TRBV4-3 to TRBJ2-6; D is perhaps TRBD1 (5 bases). This CDR3 comprises 17 residues. Trimming cost V 0 bases and J 1 base, with 10 bases left between them. Germline V gene lookup returns CDR1 LGHNA and CDR2 YSLEER.

This rearrangement joins TRBV12-3 or TRBV12-4 to TRBJ1-5, with 8 bases matching TRBD1. With V trimmed by 9 bases and J by 6 bases, 7 bases remained unmatched. This CDR3 region has 13 residues. The chain's CDR3 is CASRTGLAQPQHF. CDR3 coding DNA: TGTGCCAGTCGGACAGGGCTCGCTCAGCCCCAGCATTTT.

The rearrangement joins TRBV11-2 to TRBJ2-1; D may correspond to TRBD1 or TRBD2 (5 bases each). There are 13 residues in the CDR3. The V end was cut by 5 bases, the J end by 10 bases, with 15 bases between. The germline CDR1 and CDR2 sequences are SGHAT and FQNNGV. The CDR3: CASSPGDWGEQFF. CDR3 sequence (DNA): TGTGCCAGCAGCCCGGGCGATTGGGGGGAGCAGTTCTTC.

The genes are TRBV5-1 and TRBJ2-3; D is possibly TRBD2 (6 bases). This CDR3 comprises 16 residues. The V and J ends lost 0 bases and 4 bases respectively, with 15 bases between them. CDR1 is SGHRS and CDR2 is YFSETQ in the germline V gene. The CDR3 reads CASSLGVTAGADTQYF. The DNA of the CDR3 is TGCGCCAGCAGCTTGGGGGTTACAGCGGGCGCAGATACGCAGTATTTT.

This clonotype was observed many times. This chain uses TRBV4-1 with TRBJ2-1; D is uncertain. The germline V gene has CDR1 MGHRA and CDR2 YSYEKL. The CDR3 loop spans 14 amino acids. V dropped 0 bases and J dropped 3 bases, with 6 bases sitting between them. The CDR3, as DNA: TGCGCCAGCAGCCAAGAAAACAGCTACAATGAGCAGTTCTTC. This encodes CASSQENSYNEQFF.

This clonotype was seen only a few times. The chain employs TRBV7-2 and TRBJ1-6; D ambiguous. This CDR3 has 13 amino acids. From germline, CDR1 is SGHTA and CDR2 FQGNSA. V was clipped by 6 bases and J by 3 bases, with 6 bases between them. The CDR3, as DNA: TGTGCCAGCAGACAGTACTATAATTCACCCCTCCACTTT. This sequence encodes CASRQYYNSPLHF.

This clonotype was counted between two and nine times. J is TRBJ2-3 and V is TRBV7-9; no firm D call. From germline, CDR1 is SEHNR and CDR2 FQNEAQ (reference sequence). CDR3 length: 12 amino acids. The ends were cut back, 7 bases at V and 4 bases at J, with 9 bases in the middle. In DNA form, the CDR3 reads TGTGCCAGCAAACTACCCTCAGATACGCAGTATTTT. This encodes CASKLPSDTQYF.

The table lists this clonotype with a few counts. This CDR3 is CASSYRGRNQETQYF. In DNA, the CDR3 is TGTGCCAGCAGTTACCGGGGACGGAACCAAGAGACCCAGTACTTC. The J gene is TRBJ2-5, the V gene TRBV6-5; the D call may be TRBD1 or TRBD2 (5 bases each). Germline lookup yields CDR1 MNHEY and CDR2 SVGAGI. Trimming pared 2 bases from V and 0 bases from J, leaving 10 bases between. The CDR3 runs 15 residues.

This clonotype was recorded a few times. The rearrangement uses TRBV20-1 and TRBJ1-1; D uncertain. Germline assignment: CDR1 DFQATT and CDR2 SNEGSKA (reference sequence). V was cut by 6 bases and J by 11 bases, with 16 bases left in between. This CDR3 spans 11 amino acids. The CDR3 nucleotides read TGCAGTGCGCCCAGTGATGCGGTGGCTTTCTTT. Its protein product is CSAPSDAVAFF.

The rearrangement links TRBV27 to TRBJ1-5, with unresolved D. CDR3 length equals 14 residues. The germline CDR1 and CDR2 sequences are MNHEY and SMNVEV (reference sequence). Trimming cost V 2 bases and J 2 bases, with 7 bases left between them. DNA for the CDR3: TGTGCCAGCAGTTTAAACCAAGGCAATCAGCCCCAGCATTTT. Its translation is CASSLNQGNQPQHF.

This clonotype turned up a few times. The V call is TRBV4-2, the J call TRBJ1-4, with D perhaps TRBD1 (5 bases). Germline lookup yields CDR1 LGHNA and CDR2 YNFKEQ. The CDR3 is made up of 15 amino acids. With 0 bases removed from V and 8 bases from J, the gap between germline ends came to 13 bases. CDR3 sequence: CASSQELGGSEKLFF. The CDR3 DNA is TGTGCCAGCAGCCAAGAATTGGGGGGGAGCGAAAAACTGTTTTTT.

This chain joins TRBV7-2 and TRBJ1-2, with no clear D. The CDR3 consists of 15 residues. Germline-derived CDR1 and CDR2 are SGHTA and FQGNSA. Trimming left V 5 bases short and J 7 bases short, with 20 bases between. In DNA, the CDR3 is TGTGCCAGCAGCCGTCAGAATCCCACATGGGGTGGCTACACCTTC. Translating it yields CASSRQNPTWGGYTF.

The gene calls are TRBV5-1 and TRBJ2-3; D is unclear. Germline V gene lookup returns CDR1 SGHRS and CDR2 YFSETQ. Trimming left V 4 bases short and J 2 bases short, with 11 bases between. The CDR3 covers 14 residues. CDR3 region: CASSPDLNTDTQYF. The CDR3 nucleotides read TGCGCCAGCAGCCCCGACTTGAACACAGATACGCAGTATTTT.

In its sample, this clonotype was seen many times. Here the CDR3 reads CASSFGTGGYNEQFF. The CDR3 DNA sequence: TGTGCCAGCAGTTTCGGGACAGGGGGCTACAATGAGCAGTTCTTC. This chain joins TRBV12-3 or TRBV12-4 and TRBJ2-1, with 11 bases aligning to TRBD1. V dropped 3 bases and J dropped 3; count of bases not matched to a gene: 1. The CDR3 has 15 residues.

This chain links TRBV18 with TRBJ2-1; TRBD2 is a possible D gene (5 bases). V lost 6 bases and J lost 1, with 16 bases in between. The CDR3 runs 16 residues. CDR1 KGHSH and CDR2 LQKENI come from the germline V gene. The CDR3 coding sequence is TGTGCCAGCTCCTCTCGGACTGACACTTCCTACAATGAGCAGTTCTTC. Translated, it gives CASSSRTDTSYNEQFF.

V is TRBV5-1 and J is TRBJ2-7; 11 bases are a match to TRBD2. The germline V gene encodes CDR1 SGHRS and CDR2 YFSETQ. The CDR3 sequence is 15 residues long. V gave up 0 bases and J gave up 7 bases; unmatched junction bases: 6. CDR3 nucleotide sequence: TGCGCCAGCAGCTTGGATACTAGCGGGGGAGGAGAGCAGTACTTC. Encoded protein: CASSLDTSGGGEQYF.

This clonotype was seen only a few times. This chain joins TRBV20-1 and TRBJ1-3; 8 positions agree with TRBD1. Unmatched junction bases numbered 3, after V lost 3 bases and J lost 2 bases. The CDR3 has 14 residues. The germline V gene encodes CDR1 DFQATT and CDR2 SNEGSKA (reference sequence). The CDR3 region is CSASETGAGNTIYF. CDR3 nucleotide sequence: TGCAGTGCTAGTGAGACAGGGGCTGGAAACACCATATATTTT.

This clonotype showed up just a few times. The CDR3 is CASSLVWGNQPQHF. The CDR3 DNA is TGTGCCAGCAGTTTAGTTTGGGGAAATCAGCCCCAGCATTTT. V gene TRBV12-3 or TRBV12-4 combines with J gene TRBJ1-5; D remains ambiguous. This CDR3 comprises 14 residues. V was pared by 1 base and J by 4 bases, with 8 bases between.